This T cell receptor beta chain was retrieved from a study of blood T cell repertoires in COVID-19. At the level of the study: COVID-19 samples from acute and convalescent phases originated in the United States, Italy and Spain. PBMCs, B-cell-depleted T cells, or T cells provided the cDNA or gDNA that made up the material.

In the authors' methods: The authors estimated nucleated cell counts from reference gene primer amplification. The data were produced by immunoSEQ multiplex PCR, yet TCRdb's version contains in-frame clones alone and is incomplete. For V, J and clone size, that table is used; D and trimming come from the DNA. Among 30,000 to 40,000 clones, about four fifths were seen once, and the ten largest hold 38%. This sequence was found in a man at least 80 years old with active or convalescent COVID-19. Sequenced sample: peripheral blood.

CDR3 protein: CASISSGSSYNEQFF. The CDR3 DNA reads as TGTGCCAGCATCTCCAGCGGGAGCTCCTACAATGAGCAGTTCTTC. The chain recombines TRBV6-5 with TRBJ2-1; 8 nucleotides match TRBD2. Germline V gives CDR1 MNHEY, CDR2 SVGAGI. This CDR3 comprises 15 residues. The J segment lost 0 bases and the V segment lost 7 bases, leaving 5 bases of the junction unmatched.